This paragraph reports one TCR beta chain. Profiling relied on immunoSEQ multiplex PCR, and the TCRdb table lists in-frame clones only, not all of them. Among 16,000 or so clones, around 97% were seen once, and the ten largest hold 0.8% to 0.95%. The data were obtained in a study of T cell changes during pregnancy in multiple sclerosis. The V gene's germline CDR1 is SGHTA and CDR2 FQGNSA. This CDR3 comprises 15 residues. V was pared by 5 bases and J by 3 bases, with 4 bases of the junction left unmatched. The sequence was obtained from a female donor with multiple sclerosis, enrolled in a pregnancy study. This material consisted of peripheral blood, taken in the third trimester of pregnancy. The rearrangement uses TRBV7-2 and TRBJ2-3; 11 bases map to TRBD2. The CDR3 DNA reads as TGTGCCAGCAGCGTGGCTAGCGGGAGGACAGATACGCAGTATTTT. Translating gives CASSVASGRTDTQYF. The variable domain in full, completed from reference TRBV7-2 and TRBJ2-3, reads GAGVSQSPSNKVTEKGKDVELRCDPISGHTALYWYRQSLGQGLEFLIYFQGNSAPDKSGLPSDRFSAERTGGSVSTLTIQRTQQEDSAVYLCASSVASGRTDTQYFGPGTRLTVL.